Sequencing of this TCR beta chain was carried out in a study of blood T cell repertoires in COVID-19. The CDR3 consists of 13 residues. V lost 4 bases and J 4 bases, leaving 14 bases between the germline ends. The germline V gene has CDR1 SQVTM and CDR2 ANQGSEA. In the original workflow: Amplification with reference gene primers provided the estimates of nucleated cell counts. Method: immunoSEQ multiplex PCR; TCRdb's copy keeps in-frame clones and lacks some. The V and J calls and clone size were taken over from that table, and D and trimming were inferred from the DNA. Of about 230,000 clones listed, 65% to 90% were seen once; the top ten hold approximately 1.3%.

The V and J genes are TRBV29-1 and TRBJ2-7, with D hard to call. The sequence came from a woman aged 40 to 49 who had recovered from COVID-19. Sequencing was done on a sample of peripheral blood. CDR3 DNA sequence: TGCAGCGTTGTGGAGACGTCGGGTTACGAGCAGTACTTC. Translated, it gives CSVVETSGYEQYF.